This TCR beta chain originates from a study of spatial heterogeneity in lung cancer (dated by TCRdb to the late 2010s). Turning to the overall study: Beta-chain transcripts were consistently detected in greater numbers than alpha-chain transcripts, which likely reflected higher beta-chain transcript abundance. TCR repertoire features were related to nonsynonymous mutation counts determined by whole-exome sequencing of tumor tissue. TCR alpha and beta repertoires were quantitatively compared across multiple tumor regions, matched nontumor lung and blood in non-small cell lung cancer. In the raw uncorrected reads, each unique combination of TCR and UMI appeared more than ten times on average. At surgery, 220 tumor regions, around 65 matched nontumor lung samples and 56 PBMC samples were TCR-sequenced for both alpha and beta chains. What the work shows at the level of the full study, not this receptor alone: Ubiquitous expanded tumor TCRs were found in blood more often at tumor resection than at routine follow-up. Additional single-cell paired TCR alpha and beta sequencing was considered necessary to confirm, at a functional level, the hypothesis that regional TCRs recognize regional mutations.

This clonotype was recorded at least ten times. Its cognate antigen has yet to be identified. One base away there is no much larger clone; base qualities are not given. According to the study, the label for this sample's time point signals: sample taken at primary tumor resection. Without any cell sorting, TCR sequencing was performed on whole RNA extracted either from tumor and nontumor lung tissue or from cryopreserved PBMC samples. The donors were 65 to 90 patients from the lung TRACERx cohort who had early-stage, untreated non-small cell lung cancer. Patients were selected for TCR sequencing only if sufficient RNA was available from at least two tumor regions. Counted from cysteine to phenylalanine, this CDR3 has 15 amino acids. Left in the record is the CDR3 DNA by itself, 45 bases read in frame from the first base. Taken from the germline V gene, the CDR1 and CDR2 loops are MDHEN and SYDVKM. V and J are truncated by 6 bases and 4 bases respectively, leaving an intervening sequence of 16 bases.

To prepare the library, 5' RACE was applied. Sequencing was performed on a NextSeq 500. In the TCR library protocol, a unique molecular identifier was attached to each TCR cDNA molecule so that PCR and sequencing errors could be corrected. On the authors' methods: TCR identification, UMI-based error correction and CDR3 extraction were all carried out with Decombinator tools. TCRs above a frequency of 2 per 1,000, corresponding to the top 1% of the tumor frequency distribution, were defined as expanded. Renyi diversity was computed with the R vegan package after each repertoire had been subsampled 100 times to 5,000 TCRs. CDR3 similarity networks were built from amino acid triplet string-kernel similarity, connecting CDR3s with pairwise similarity above 0.82. Using fastp at Q25 and MiXCR, TCRdb reprocessed the public reads and kept productive beta chains. Each CDR3 protein appears once, grouped with its most common genes and DNA. TCRdb's processing, not the authors', yielded these V and J calls. Across this sample there are 85,000 to 100,000 distinct CDR3 sequences, with approximately 12% seen only once. The ten most abundant clones make up 35% to 50% of the sample.

The receptor was isolated from a male donor with early-stage non-small cell lung cancer. The starting material was PBMCs, obtained at surgery. This chain joins TRBV28 to TRBJ2-1; the D region may be TRBD1 or TRBD2, each matching 6 bases equally. The CDR3 amino acid sequence is: CASRTGRDWYNEQFF. The nucleotide sequence reads as follows: TGTGCCAGCAGAACAGGGCGGGATTGGTACAATGAGCAGTTCTTC.